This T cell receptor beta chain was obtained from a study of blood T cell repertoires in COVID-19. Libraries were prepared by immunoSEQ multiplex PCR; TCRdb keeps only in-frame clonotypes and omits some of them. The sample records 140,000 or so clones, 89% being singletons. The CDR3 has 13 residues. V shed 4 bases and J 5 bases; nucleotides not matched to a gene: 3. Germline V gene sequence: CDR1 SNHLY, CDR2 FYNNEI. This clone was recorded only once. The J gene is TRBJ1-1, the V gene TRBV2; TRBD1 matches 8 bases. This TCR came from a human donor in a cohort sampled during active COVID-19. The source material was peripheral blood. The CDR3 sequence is CASSARQGTEAFF. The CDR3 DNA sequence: TGTGCCAGCAGTGCTAGACAGGGGACTGAAGCTTTCTTT. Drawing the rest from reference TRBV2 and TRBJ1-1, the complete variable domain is EPEVTQTPSHQVTQMGQEVILRCVPISNHLYFYWYRQILGQKVEFLVSFYNNEISEKSEIFDDQFSVERPDGSNFTLKIRSTKLEDSAMYFCASSARQGTEAFFGQGTRLTVV.